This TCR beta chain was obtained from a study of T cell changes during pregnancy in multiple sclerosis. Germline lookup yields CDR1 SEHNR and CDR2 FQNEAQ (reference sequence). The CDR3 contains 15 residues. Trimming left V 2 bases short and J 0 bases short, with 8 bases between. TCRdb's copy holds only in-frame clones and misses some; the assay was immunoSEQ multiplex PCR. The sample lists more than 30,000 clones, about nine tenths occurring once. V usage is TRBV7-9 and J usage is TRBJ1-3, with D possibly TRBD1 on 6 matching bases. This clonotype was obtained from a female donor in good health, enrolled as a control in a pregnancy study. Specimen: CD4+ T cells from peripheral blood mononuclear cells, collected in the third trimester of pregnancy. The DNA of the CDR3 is TGTGCCAGCAGCTTAAGGACAGACTCTGGAAACACCATATATTTT. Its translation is CASSLRTDSGNTIYF. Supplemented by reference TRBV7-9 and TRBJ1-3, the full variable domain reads DTGVSQNPRHKITKRGQNVTFRCDPISEHNRLYWYRQTLGQGPEFLTYFQNEAQLEKSRLLSDRFSAERPKGSFSTLEIQRTEQGDSAMYLCASSLRTDSGNTIYFGEGSWLTVV.